The rows below give T cell receptor beta chains drawn from one sample of a study of cytomegalovirus exposure and HLA in healthy donors. Some clones are missing from TCRdb's copy, which holds only in-frame ones; the method was immunoSEQ multiplex PCR. The sample consists of under 200,000 clones, roughly 79% of them appearing once. The material sequenced was PBMCs. The receptors were gathered from a male donor in good health and CMV-seropositive. The CDR3 runs from the conserved cysteine through the conserved F or W. Fields, in order: clone size, D gene, V gene, J gene, CDR3 DNA, CDR3 protein. A D gene is named only where the DNA matches it firmly. Rows give clone size only sometimes, using once, few, many, or a class for an expanded clone.

.	.	TRBV7-3	TRBJ1-1	TGTGCCAGCAGCTTAACCGAGGGAGTGAACACTGAAGCTTTCTTT	CASSLTEGVNTEAFF
.	TRBD1	TRBV5-4	TRBJ1-1	TGTGCCAGCAGCTCTGGGACAGGGAATGAAGCTTTCTTT	CASSSGTGNEAFF
.	TRBD2	TRBV7-8	TRBJ2-5	TGTGCCAGCAGCATCCCGTATGCGGGGGGTCAAGAGACCCAGTACTTC	CASSIPYAGGQETQYF
.	.	TRBV4-3	TRBJ2-3	TGCGCCAGCAGCCAACCAGGCACAGATACGCAGTATTTT	CASSQPGTDTQYF
.	.	TRBV30	TRBJ1-5	TGTGCCTGGAGTGTACGACAGCTAGATCAGCCCCAGCATTTT	CAWSVRQLDQPQHF
.	TRBD1	TRBV6-4	TRBJ1-2	TGTGCCAGCAGTGACAACAGGGGGTATGGCTACACCTTC	CASSDNRGYGYTF
.	.	TRBV30	TRBJ2-5	TGTGCCTGGAGTCCTCCACCAGGGCGAGAGACCCAGTACTTC	CAWSPPPGRETQYF
.	.	TRBV30	TRBJ1-2	TGTGCCTGGAGTGCCCTCTATGGCTACACCTTC	CAWSALYGYTF
few	.	TRBV27	TRBJ1-3	TGTGCCAGCAGCCAAAGGGGTACTGGAAACACCATATATTTT	CASSQRGTGNTIYF
.	TRBD1	TRBV7-6	TRBJ1-3	TGTGCCAGCAGCCTTGAGCCGGGACAGGGGAACACCATATATTTT	CASSLEPGQGNTIYF